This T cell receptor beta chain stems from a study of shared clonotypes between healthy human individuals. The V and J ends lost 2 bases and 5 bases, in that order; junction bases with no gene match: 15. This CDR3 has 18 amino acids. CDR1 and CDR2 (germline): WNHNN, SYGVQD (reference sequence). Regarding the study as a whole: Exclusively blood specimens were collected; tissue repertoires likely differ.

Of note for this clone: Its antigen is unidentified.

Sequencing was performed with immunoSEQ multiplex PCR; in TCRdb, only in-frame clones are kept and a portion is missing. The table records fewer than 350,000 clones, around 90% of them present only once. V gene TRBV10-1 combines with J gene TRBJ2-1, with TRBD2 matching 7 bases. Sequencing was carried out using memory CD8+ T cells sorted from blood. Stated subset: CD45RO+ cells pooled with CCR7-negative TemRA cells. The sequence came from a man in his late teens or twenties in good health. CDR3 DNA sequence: TGCGCCAGCAGTGAGGGGGAGACTAGTGGGAGGGCGGACAATGAGCAGTTCTTC. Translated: CASSEGETSGRADNEQFF.